This T cell receptor (beta chain) comes out of a study of T cells after yellow fever vaccination (dated by TCRdb to about 2019). Broadly, across the study: The SMART-Seq v4 Ultra Low Input RNA kit was used to prepare libraries from fractions with low cell numbers. To follow T-cell clones before and after both primary and booster YFV17D yellow fever vaccination, bulk TCR alpha and beta repertoires underwent longitudinal sequencing. Two healthy male donors, one aged 18 to 30 and one aged 30 to 40 years, made up the cohort. Blood was collected at multiple timepoints before and after primary and secondary immunization, and bulk PBMC replicates and cell subsets were isolated.

From the cysteine through the phenylalanine, the CDR3 covers 14 amino acids. Only the CDR3 portion is preserved as DNA: 42 bases, with reading frame beginning at the first base. The germline V gene (reference sequence) yields MNHEY for CDR1 and SMNVEV for CDR2. Deletion took 5 bases off V and 2 bases off J, with a span of 13 bases between the germline ends. This clonotype turned up a few times. The clone's antigen remains unknown. No quality values exist for individual bases; no much larger clone is one base distant. What the research found in general, with its limitations: Compared with the primary T-cell response, the secondary T-cell response was faster but weaker, reaching its peak on day 5 rather than on day 15. Most clones expanded after primary vaccination were re-detected after the booster (almost 98% of CD4 and 88% of CD8), suggesting broad memory maintenance. A small fraction of clonotypes appeared in both the CD4 and CD8 compartments, likely as a result of convergent recombination. Because only a couple of donors were included in the study, the extent to which the findings can be generalized is limited. Computational filtering was required because FACS-sorted repertoires could contain abundant contaminating clonotypes from the bulk population.

TCRdb records Illumina NovaSeq 6000 as the sequencer. TCR cDNA was made using 5'RACE template switching, a step that added a universal primer site and unique molecular identifiers. cDNA synthesis was primed from both the TCR alpha and TCR beta constant segments. Libraries were amplified in two PCR steps, with sample barcodes and sequencing adapters added in the second step. Sequencing of libraries was performed on Illumina HiSeq 2500 (2x100 bp) or NovaSeq (2x150 bp). In the source study's methods: MIGEC was used to demultiplex reads and collapse the reads into UMI consensus sequences, and MiXCR was used for V(D)J alignment. Vaccine-responding clonotypes were identified with edgeR using replicate PBMC samples, with FDR below 0.01 and a log2 fold change above 5 up to day 15 being required. Bulk clonotypes were assigned CD4 or CD8 identity according to which sequenced CD4 or CD8 repertoire held them at higher abundance. TCRdb cleaned the public reads at Q25 with fastp, built clones with MiXCR and kept in-frame beta chains. Entries that share a CDR3 protein sequence are merged under the most common genes and DNA. The V and J calls follow TCRdb's processing rather than the paper's. Present in this sample are a few hundred thousand distinct CDR3 sequences, about 19% of which were seen just once. Around 17% of the sample belongs to the ten largest clones.

The treatment or condition tag for this specimen amounts to: live attenuated yellow fever vaccine strain. At each blood-draw timepoint, two biological replicates of bulk PBMCs were collected. PBMCs were isolated from peripheral blood using a standard Ficoll-Paque protocol. TriZol was used to extract RNA from bulk PBMCs, from CD4 and CD8 fractions, and from dextramer-positive and dextramer-negative fractions. The chain is assembled from TRBV27 and TRBJ2-7; the D gene assignment is perhaps TRBD1 or TRBD2, with each matching 5 bases. The sample here was PBMCs, taken before the yellow fever booster vaccination. This receptor was obtained from a man aged 18 to 29 who received the YFV17D yellow fever vaccine. At the DNA level, the sequence is TGTGCCAGCAGTCGAGCCAGGGAGACCTACGAGCAGTACTTC. Translated, it gives CASSRARETYEQYF.